This TCR beta chain was identified in a study of T cells after yellow fever vaccination (dated by TCRdb to the late 2010s). About the full investigation: The SMART-Seq v4 Ultra Low Input RNA kit was used to prepare libraries from fractions with low cell numbers. Bulk TCR alpha and beta repertoires were sequenced longitudinally to track T-cell clones before and after primary and booster YFV17D yellow fever vaccination. Two healthy male donors made up the cohort, one aged 18 to 29 years and the other aged 30 to 40 years. Bulk PBMC replicates and cell subsets were isolated from blood drawn at multiple timepoints before and after both primary and secondary immunization.

The CDR3, cysteine through phenylalanine, is 15 amino acids long. Only the CDR3 region is kept as DNA, spanning 45 bases read in frame from base 1. Trimming takes 4 bases off V and 4 bases off J; junction bases not matched to a gene: 7. In the germline V gene, CDR1 corresponds to SGHTA and CDR2 to FQGNSA. Synthesis of TCR cDNA relied on 5'RACE template switching, a step that introduced a universal primer site along with unique molecular identifiers. cDNA synthesis was primed from both the TCR alpha and TCR beta constant segments. Libraries were amplified in two PCR steps, with sample barcodes and sequencing adapters added in the second step. Libraries were sequenced on Illumina HiSeq 2500 (2x100 bp) or NovaSeq (2x150 bp). The source study handled its data this way. MIGEC was used to demultiplex reads and collapse the reads into UMI consensus sequences, and MiXCR was used for V(D)J alignment. Using edgeR on replicate PBMC samples, clonotypes were called vaccine-responding if FDR was below 0.01 and the log2 fold change was above 5 up to day 15. Each bulk clonotype received a CD4 or CD8 identity based on whether the sequenced CD4 or CD8 repertoire contained that clonotype at higher abundance. Using fastp at Q25 and MiXCR, TCRdb reprocessed the public reads and kept productive beta chains. CDR3 protein duplicates are merged, each entry listing the most common genes and DNA. These V and J calls rely on TCRdb rather than the paper's analysis. The sample table lists about 110,000 distinct CDR3 sequences, approximately 8.4% of them with a count of one. The top ten constitute around 25% of the sample.

The meaning of the sample's treatment or condition label: live attenuated yellow fever vaccine strain. A standard Ficoll-Paque protocol was used to isolate PBMCs from peripheral blood. CD4 and CD8 T-cell fractions were isolated with Dynabeads CD4 and CD8 positive selection kits. TriZol was used to extract RNA from bulk PBMCs, from CD4 and CD8 fractions, and from dextramer-positive and dextramer-negative fractions. The study at large found these results: Because only two donors were included in the study, the extent to which the findings can be generalized is limited. Most clones expanded after primary vaccination (96% of CD4 and 70% to 90% of CD8) were re-detected after the booster, suggesting that broad memory maintenance occurred. Computational filtering was needed because FACS-sorted repertoires could contain abundant contaminating clonotypes from the bulk population. A small fraction of clonotypes showed up in both the CD4 and CD8 compartments, probably as a result of convergent recombination. Compared with the primary T-cell response, the secondary T-cell response was weaker but faster, peaking on day 5 rather than day 15.

This clonotype showed up just a few times. Its cognate antigen has yet to be identified. No much larger clonotype is one base removed from it; base qualities were not supplied. The specimen was CD8+ T cells sorted from PBMCs, collected 45 days after the yellow fever booster vaccination. The TCR sequence derives from a man in his thirties or forties who received the YFV17D yellow fever vaccine. The V and J genes are TRBV7-2 and TRBJ2-3; the junction holds 8 bases that match TRBD1. The DNA reads as follows: TGTGCCAGCAGCTCCGGGACAGGTGCGGCAGATACGCAGTATTTT. This codes for CASSSGTGAADTQYF.